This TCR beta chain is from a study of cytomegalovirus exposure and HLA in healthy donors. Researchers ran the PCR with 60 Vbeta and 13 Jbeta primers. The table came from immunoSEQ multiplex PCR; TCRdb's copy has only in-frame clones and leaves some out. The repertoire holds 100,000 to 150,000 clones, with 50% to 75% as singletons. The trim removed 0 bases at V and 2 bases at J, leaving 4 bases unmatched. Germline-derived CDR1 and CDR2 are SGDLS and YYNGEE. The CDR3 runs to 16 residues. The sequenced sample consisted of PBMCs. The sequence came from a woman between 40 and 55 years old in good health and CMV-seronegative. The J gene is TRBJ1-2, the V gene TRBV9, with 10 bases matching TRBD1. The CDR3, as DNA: TGTGCCAGCAGCGTAGATGGGGGACAGGGGAACTATGGCTACACCTTC. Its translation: CASSVDGGQGNYGYTF.